This passage covers 12 T cell receptor beta chains from one sample sequenced in a study of CD8+ T cells in alopecia areata (dated by TCRdb to the late 2010s). The treatment or condition label for this specimen denotes: oral pan-JAK inhibitor, 5-10 mg twice daily. Receptors were amplified or captured by the immunoSEQ multiplex PCR assay. To provide template for TCR sequencing, every sample had RNA extracted and reverse transcribed into cDNA. TCRdb's version of the immuneACCESS table is confined to in-frame rearrangements and falls short of the full clone set. An unresolved V gene accounts for under half of the shortfall where checked; the remainder is of unknown origin. In all, the sample holds over 85,000 clones, and over 70% of those were seen once. The top ten hold roughly a sixth of the sample. The sample was CD8+ T cells sorted from blood, taken at week 44, from a patient treated with tofacitinib. These receptors were collected from a human donor with alopecia areata.

V gene TRBV15 combines with J gene TRBJ1-5, with 10 bases that match TRBD1. The junction had 8 bases not matched to a gene; V was cut back by 5 bases and J by 7 bases. CDR1 and CDR2 (germline): LNHNV, YYDKDF (reference sequence). The length of the CDR3 is 15 residues. This CDR3 is CATSADRGSGQPQHF. CDR3 coding DNA: TGTGCCACCAGCGCGGACAGGGGGTCCGGACAGCCCCAGCATTTT. The whole variable domain, filled in from reference TRBV15 and TRBJ1-5, reads DAMVIQNPRYQVTQFGKPVTLSCSQTLNHNVMYWYQQKSSQAPKLLFHYYDKDFNNEADTPDNFQSRRPNTSFCFLDIRSPGLGDTAMYLCATSADRGSGQPQHFGDGTRLSIL.

This clone was picked up a small number of times. This chain joins TRBV19 and TRBJ2-3; TRBD2 matches 13 bases. Germline lookup yields CDR1 LNHDA and CDR2 SQIVND (reference sequence). V lost 5 bases to trimming and J lost 6 bases; unmatched junction nucleotides: 11. The CDR3 sequence is 17 residues long. The CDR3 coding sequence is TGTGCCAGTAGTCAATCGACTAGCGGGGGGCCAATGGATACGCAGTATTTT. It translates to CASSQSTSGGPMDTQYF.

The chain joins TRBV6-4 to TRBJ2-1; 10 bases are a match to TRBD2. Trimming removed 0 bases from V and 10 bases from J; junction bases left unmatched: 9. The CDR3 covers 16 residues. Germline V gene data show CDR1 as MRHNA and CDR2 as SNTAGT. CDR3 loop: CASSDSSSGGAREQFF. As DNA, the CDR3 is TGTGCCAGCAGTGACTCGTCCAGCGGGGGGGCCAGGGAGCAGTTCTTC.

V usage is TRBV6-7 and J usage is TRBJ2-5; TRBD1 aligns across 7 bases. TRBV6-7 is treated as an ORF (open reading frame) with a function not yet certain. V gave up 9 bases and J gave up 5 bases; unmatched junction bases: 6. This CDR3 has 12 residues. The CDR3 region is CARKTGKETQYF. In DNA form, the CDR3 reads TGTGCCAGGAAGACAGGGAAGGAGACCCAGTACTTC.

The V gene is TRBV6-6, the J gene TRBJ1-6; tentative D call: TRBD1 (6 bases). V gave up 9 bases and J gave up 9 bases, with 24 bases separating them. CDR1 MNHNY and CDR2 SVGAGI come from the germline V gene (reference sequence). The CDR3 has 16 residues. In DNA, the CDR3 is TGTGCCAGTAAGGGGACAAGCCAATGGGTAATTTCACCCCTCCACTTT. Translated, it gives CASKGTSQWVISPLHF.

The rearrangement uses TRBV9 and TRBJ1-1; D might be TRBD1 (5 bases). The CDR3 contains 16 residues. Trimming pared 3 bases from V and 1 base from J, leaving 16 bases between. Germline CDR1 reads SGDLS; CDR2 reads YYNGEE. The CDR3 DNA sequence: TGTGCCAGCAGCGGAGGGACGGGGCGGTCGAACACTGAAGCTTTCTTT. This sequence encodes CASSGGTGRSNTEAFF.

The chain joins TRBV10-2 to TRBJ1-1; D not certain. With 0 bases removed from V and 2 bases from J, the gap between germline ends came to 7 bases. Germline V gene sequence: CDR1 WSHSY, CDR2 SAAADI. There are 14 residues in the CDR3. CDR3 in DNA: TGCGCCAGCAGTGAGTCTCTGGGTAACACTGAAGCTTTCTTT. Its translation: CASSESLGNTEAFF.

This clone was seen a single time. Other DNA variants within this sample encode the same CDR3. V and J are TRBV4-3 and TRBJ2-7, with 10 positions matching TRBD1. Losses at the gene ends were 3 bases for V and 3 bases for J; bases not matched to a gene: 5. Germline-derived CDR1 and CDR2 are LGHNA and YSLEER. The CDR3 is 15 amino acids. The CDR3 bases are TGCGCCAGCAGCCAGGGGACAGGGGCATACTACGAGCAGTACTTC. Encoded protein: CASSQGTGAYYEQYF.

The DNA of the CDR3 is TGCAGCGTGGGGGACAGACAAGAGACCCAGTACTTC. Protein sequence: CSVGDRQETQYF. The chain joins TRBV29-1 to TRBJ2-5; the match to TRBD1 covers 7 bases. V dropped 6 bases and J dropped 2; count of bases not matched to a gene: 3. Germline V gene sequence: CDR1 SQVTM, CDR2 ANQGSEA. The CDR3 runs 12 residues.

The gene calls are TRBV6-6 and TRBJ1-1; no clear D. V lost 4 bases and J 5 bases, leaving 17 bases between the germline ends. The CDR3 contains 15 residues. Looked up from germline, CDR1 is MNHNY and CDR2 is SVGAGI (reference sequence). The CDR3, as DNA: TGTGCCAGCAGTTTGTTTCCCGAAGGTGGGACTGAAGCTTTCTTT. This codes for CASSLFPEGGTEAFF.

The J gene is TRBJ2-1, the V gene TRBV7-9; 11 nucleotides match TRBD2. V was pared by 2 bases and J by 0 bases, with 9 bases of the junction left unmatched. CDR3 length: 19 amino acids. Per the germline V gene, CDR1 is SEHNR and CDR2 is FQNEAQ (reference sequence). In nucleotides, the CDR3 is TGTGCCAGCAGCTTATTGCTAGCGGGGGGTCCTGCCTCCTACAATGAGCAGTTCTTC. This sequence encodes CASSLLLAGGPASYNEQFF.

The CDR3 DNA is TGCGCCAGCAGCCGGGACGGGGGGGCAGATGAGCAGTTCTTC. Its protein product is CASSRDGGADEQFF. The chain has TRBV4-3 and TRBJ2-1, with 8 bases aligning to TRBD2. The V and J ends lost 4 bases and 8 bases, in that order; junction bases with no gene match: 7. The CDR3 has 14 residues. The germline V gene has CDR1 LGHNA and CDR2 YSLEER.